This T cell receptor beta chain was obtained from a study of blood T cells in healthy people across ages. Primed by a sample-barcoded 5' primer and a J-beta primer mix, a second PCR proceeded for about 6 to 12 cycles. TCRdb recomputed calls from the 5' RACE reads with MiXCR, one row per CDR3 protein. The repertoire holds about 1,500,000 distinct CDR3 sequences, with over 25% as singletons. Overall study results and limits: The authors considered diversity estimates from one million T cells to be underestimates. While age rose, TCR beta diversity per million T cells dropped in a roughly linear way.

On this clonotype itself: Antigen unknown.

Peripheral blood from each donor was collected in a volume of approximately 10 milliliters. Each sample used at least 6 million PBMCs. The ends were cut back, 7 bases at V and 7 bases at J, with 22 bases in the middle. Germline CDR1 is SQVTM and CDR2 is ANQGSEA. The CDR3 runs to 14 residues. The source of this sequence is a woman aged 25 to 39 in good health. The chain has TRBV29-1 and TRBJ1-2; a weak D match, TRBD1 (6 bases). Sequencing used blood. Here the CDR3 DNA reads TGCAGCGCCGACAGGACCCGGGCGCTATTTGGCTACACCTTC. Translating it yields CSADRTRALFGYTF.